This T cell receptor (beta chain) comes out of a study of OX40 agonist ivuxolimab in advanced cancers. Whole-study context: Each dose-escalation patient presented with hepatocellular carcinoma, melanoma, renal cell or head and neck cancer. At roughly 80% male, the cohort had a mean age of about 60 years, ranging from roughly 20 to 79.

Libraries were prepared by immunoSEQ multiplex PCR; TCRdb keeps only in-frame clonotypes and omits some of them. The sample carries about 56,000 clones, around 83% recorded once. Patients with a history of autoimmune disease or on systemic immunosuppression were excluded. This clone was seen just once. This CDR3 is 12 amino acids long. From germline, CDR1 is MDHEN and CDR2 SYDVKM. Trimming stripped 1 base from V and 7 bases from J, with 5 bases between. Source: CD4+ or CD8+ T cells sorted from blood, taken in a trial of the OX40 agonist ivuxolimab. The chain is built from TRBV28 and TRBJ2-1; D call uncertain. This TCR derives from an adult with an advanced solid tumor such as melanoma, head and neck, liver or kidney cancer. CDR3 sequence: CASSLSRNEQFF. The DNA of the CDR3 is TGTGCCAGCAGTTTATCCCGGAATGAGCAGTTCTTC.